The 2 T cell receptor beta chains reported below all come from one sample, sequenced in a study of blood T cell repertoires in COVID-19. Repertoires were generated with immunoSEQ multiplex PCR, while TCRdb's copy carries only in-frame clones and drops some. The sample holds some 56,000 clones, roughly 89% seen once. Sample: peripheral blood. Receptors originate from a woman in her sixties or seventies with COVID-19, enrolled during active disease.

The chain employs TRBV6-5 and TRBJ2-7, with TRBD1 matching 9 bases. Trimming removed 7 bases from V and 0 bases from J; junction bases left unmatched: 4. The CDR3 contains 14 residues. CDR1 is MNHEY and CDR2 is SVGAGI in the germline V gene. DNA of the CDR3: TGTGCCAGCAAAGGACAGGGGACCTCCTACGAGCAGTACTTC. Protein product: CASKGQGTSYEQYF.

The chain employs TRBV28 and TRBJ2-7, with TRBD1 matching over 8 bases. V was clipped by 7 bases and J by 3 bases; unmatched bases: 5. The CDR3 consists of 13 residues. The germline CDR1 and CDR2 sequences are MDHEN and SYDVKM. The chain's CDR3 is CASIGQGFYEQYF. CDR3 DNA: TGTGCCAGCATCGGACAGGGATTCTACGAGCAGTACTTC. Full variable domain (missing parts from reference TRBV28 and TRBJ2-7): DVKVTQSSRYLVKRTGEKVFLECVQDMDHENMFWYRQDPGLGLRLIYFSYDVKMKEKGDIPEGYSVSREKKERFSLILESASTNQTSMYLCASIGQGFYEQYFGPGTRLTVT.